This TCR beta chain stems from a study of shared clonotypes between healthy human individuals. The CDR3 sequence is 15 residues long. Germline CDR1 reads SGHNT; CDR2 reads YENEEA. V was pared by 0 bases and J by 3 bases, with 1 base of the junction left unmatched. Assay used: immunoSEQ multiplex PCR; TCRdb lists only in-frame clones, some missing. Among a few million clones listed, approximately 94% were seen once. Sequencing was performed on naive CD4+ T cells sorted from blood. The subset: CD45RA+ positively selected. The chain has TRBV11-3 and TRBJ2-1, with TRBD1 identical over 8 bases. The TCR comes from a man younger than 35 in good health. The CDR3 sequence: CASSLDGTGYNEQFF. DNA of the CDR3: TGTGCCAGCAGCTTAGACGGGACAGGCTACAATGAGCAGTTCTTC.